The 8 T cell receptor beta chains given below trace back to one sample, sequenced in a study of CD8+ T cells in alopecia areata. RNA was extracted and reverse transcribed into cDNA as the sequencing template. Produced via immunoSEQ multiplex PCR; TCRdb's table is partial and in-frame only. There are 200,000 to 250,000 clones in the sample; 57% occur only once, and approximately 0.45% lies in the top ten. Sequencing used CD4+ T cells sorted from blood, obtained at week 0. The receptors come from a human donor with alopecia areata.

This chain joins TRBV6-6 and TRBJ2-7, with TRBD2 identical over 9 bases. Germline-derived CDR1 and CDR2 are MNHNY and SVGAGI (reference sequence). Unmatched junction bases numbered 8, after V lost 2 bases and J lost 6 bases. The CDR3 length is 15 residues. DNA of the CDR3: TGTGCCAGCAGTTACGAGTTAGCGGGAGCACTCGAGCAGTACTTC. This encodes CASSYELAGALEQYF.

The rearrangement links TRBV12-5 to TRBJ2-7, with a tentative D call TRBD1 (5 bases). V shed 7 bases and J shed 7 bases, with 14 bases lying between them. Germline V gene lookup returns CDR1 LGHNT and CDR2 FRNRAP. This CDR3 is built from 12 residues. CDR3: CASALHQGEQYF. The CDR3 coding sequence is TGTGCTAGTGCCCTACACCAGGGAGAGCAGTACTTC.

The chain employs TRBV7-2 and TRBJ2-1; D is possibly TRBD2 (5 bases). The CDR3 consists of 14 residues. Deletions cut 8 bases from V and 4 bases from J, with 15 bases between. The germline CDR1 and CDR2 sequences are SGHTA and FQGNSA. The CDR3 protein is CASSPPRVYNEQFF. Here the CDR3 DNA reads TGTGCCAGCTCCCCCCCGCGGGTTTACAATGAGCAGTTCTTC. Variable domain in full (rest from reference TRBV7-2 and TRBJ2-1): GAGVSQSPSNKVTEKGKDVELRCDPISGHTALYWYRQSLGQGLEFLIYFQGNSAPDKSGLPSDRFSAERTGGSVSTLTIQRTQQEDSAVYLCASSPPRVYNEQFFGPGTRLTVL.

The chain joins TRBV29-1 to TRBJ1-1; maybe TRBD1 (6 bases). V lost 6 bases to trimming and J lost 4 bases, with 18 bases between them. The CDR3 spans 14 residues. Germline-derived CDR1 and CDR2 are SQVTM and ANQGSEA. CDR3 DNA sequence: TGCAGCGTAGAGAAACAGGGAATCCGCACTGAAGCTTTCTTT. Encoded protein: CSVEKQGIRTEAFF.

This sequence joins TRBV7-8 and TRBJ2-7; 7 nucleotides line up with TRBD1. V shed 3 bases and J 5 bases; nucleotides not matched to a gene: 13. CDR3 length: 16 residues. Germline values: CDR1 SGHVS, CDR2 FQNEAQ. The CDR3 is CASSFGTALSTHEQYF. In nucleotides, the CDR3 is TGTGCCAGCAGCTTCGGGACAGCCCTTTCTACCCACGAGCAGTACTTC.

CDR3 bases: TGTGCCAGCAAAATGGGATCGAACACTGAAGCTTTCTTT. As protein: CASKMGSNTEAFF. The V and J genes are TRBV6-5 and TRBJ1-1, with D unresolved. Between the trimmed V and J ends, which lost 7 bases and 1 base, there was a span of 10 bases. This CDR3 is 13 amino acids long. Germline V CDR1 and CDR2: MNHEY, SVGAGI.

The V gene is TRBV4-1, the J gene TRBJ2-1; 10 nucleotides line up with TRBD1. The V and J ends lost 2 bases and 9 bases, in that order; junction bases with no gene match: 13. Germline V CDR1 and CDR2: MGHRA, YSYEKL. The CDR3 runs to 17 residues. DNA for the CDR3: TGCGCCAGCAGCCAACCCCTCCGGGACAGGGGATTTAGTGAGCAGTTCTTC. Protein product: CASSQPLRDRGFSEQFF.

The chain has TRBV7-2 and TRBJ2-7, with D possibly being TRBD1 (5 bases). Trimming shortened V by 4 bases and J by 9 bases, and 16 bases separated the two germline ends. This CDR3 contains 13 residues. CDR1 SGHTA and CDR2 FQGNSA come from the germline V gene. CDR3 sequence: CASSSNPTVLQYF. The CDR3 DNA reads as TGTGCCAGCAGCTCAAACCCGACAGTGCTGCAGTACTTC.